Each of the 31 T cell receptor beta chains below was sequenced from the same sample in a study of vaccination effects on CD4 cells after COVID-19 (dated by TCRdb to the early 2020s). Their antigen targets remain unknown. In the ViraFEST assay, PBMC were stimulated with viral peptide pools, and antigen-specific CD4+ T cell clonotypes were then identified by expansion using TCR sequencing. After less than 13 days of culture, CD4+ T cells were isolated with the EasySep CD4+ T cell isolation kit. The library was prepared using the immunoSEQ multiplex PCR assay. TCRdb's version of the immuneACCESS table is confined to in-frame rearrangements and falls short of the full clone set. An unresolved V gene accounts for under half of the shortfall where checked; the remainder is of unknown origin. This sample comprises approximately 82,000 clones, around 70% of them detected only once. In total, the top ten clones hold about 1.7% of the sample.

Material: CD4+ T cells from PBMCs cultured with HCoV-229E spike peptides, obtained before COVID-19 vaccination. Read against the paper, the sample's cell subset or site label means: HCoV-229E spike overlapping peptide pool stimulation. These receptors all come from a human donor who received a COVID-19 vaccine.

This clone was observed a few times. The chain uses TRBV11-2 and TRBJ2-2; D is unresolved. V lost 2 bases to trimming and J lost 0 bases, with 7 bases between them. The germline gives CDR1 SGHAT, CDR2 FQNNGV. This CDR3 has 15 residues. The CDR3 region has the DNA TGTGCCAGCAGCTTAATCTGGGCGAACACCGGGGAGCTGTTTTTT. Translated, it gives CASSLIWANTGELFF.

The chain couples TRBV29-1 to TRBJ1-2; TRBD1 agrees at 8 bases. Germline loops: CDR1 SQVTM, CDR2 ANQGSEA. V was clipped by 4 bases and J by 7 bases; unmatched bases: 8. The CDR3 spans 13 residues. The CDR3 DNA reads as TGCAGCGTTGGGGGTACAGGGGGAACTGGCTACACCTTC. Its protein product is CSVGGTGGTGYTF.

The rearrangement joins TRBV6-5 to TRBJ2-5; tentatively, D is TRBD2 (7 bases). CDR3 length: 13 residues. V was cut by 1 base and J by 6 bases, with 9 bases left in between. Germline CDR1 reads MNHEY; CDR2 reads SVGAGI. The CDR3 is CASSYWRGQTQYF. The CDR3 DNA reads as TGTGCCAGCAGTTACTGGCGGGGGCAGACCCAGTACTTC.

This chain links TRBV18 with TRBJ2-4; D not certain. V lost 0 bases and J lost 4, with 7 bases in between. This CDR3 region has 14 residues. The germline gives CDR1 KGHSH, CDR2 LQKENI. CDR3 protein: CASSPPPGKNIQYF. The CDR3 nucleotides read TGTGCCAGCTCACCACCTCCAGGAAAAAACATTCAGTACTTC.

For the CDR3, the DNA is TGCGCCAGCAGTCAACCAGTAAGCGGGACAGGGGTTCCGTACGAGCAGTACGTC. It is translated as CASSQPVSGTGVPYEQYV. V and J are TRBV23-1 and TRBJ2-7; 10 bases are shared with TRBD1. TRBV23-1 has ORF status, its function being uncertain. This CDR3 spans 18 amino acids. V was clipped by 2 bases and J by 4 bases; unmatched bases: 14.

The chain carries TRBV2 and TRBJ2-3, with a possible D match to TRBD2 (5 bases). The ends were cut back, 6 bases at V and 4 bases at J, with 11 bases in the middle. From germline, CDR1 is SNHLY and CDR2 FYNNEI. The CDR3 loop spans 13 amino acids. The CDR3 region has the DNA TGTGCCAGCAGGGTGTCGCGGGCAGATACGCAGTATTTT. Amino acid sequence: CASRVSRADTQYF.

This clone was observed a handful of times. The J gene is TRBJ1-1, the V gene TRBV19, with D maybe TRBD1 (5 bases). V was clipped by 9 bases and J by 1 base, with 21 bases between them. This CDR3 spans 16 amino acids. Germline V gene sequence: CDR1 LNHDA, CDR2 SQIVND (reference sequence). This chain's CDR3 is CASSRARGASNTEAFF. CDR3 DNA: TGTGCCAGCTCTCGGGCGCGGGGCGCCTCGAACACTGAAGCTTTCTTT. Using reference TRBV19 and TRBJ1-1 for the parts outside the CDR3, the full variable domain is DGGITQSPKYLFRKEGQNVTLSCEQNLNHDAMYWYRQDPGQGLRLIYYSQIVNDFQKGDIAEGYSVSREKKESFPLTVTSAQKNPTAFYLCASSRARGASNTEAFFGQGTRLTVV.

V gene TRBV15 combines with J gene TRBJ1-3; no reliable D call. Germline V CDR1 and CDR2: LNHNV, YYDKDF (reference sequence). Between the trimmed V and J ends, which lost 0 bases and 1 base, there was a span of 10 bases. This CDR3 spans 16 amino acids. The CDR3 sequence: CATSRDWGGSGNTIYF. The CDR3 region has the DNA TGTGCCACCAGCAGAGATTGGGGAGGTTCTGGAAACACCATATATTTT.

The chain's CDR3 is CAWSAGPQSPDTQYF. The CDR3 DNA reads as TGTGCCTGGAGTGCCGGGCCTCAAAGCCCAGATACGCAGTATTTT. The J gene is TRBJ2-3, the V gene TRBV30; no definite D call. The CDR3 is 15 residues long. The V gene's germline CDR1 is GTSNPN and CDR2 SVGIG (reference sequence). V lost 1 base and J 4 bases, leaving 15 bases between the germline ends.

The chain has TRBV9 and TRBJ1-2; D remains unclear. V lost 3 bases, J lost 5 bases, and 8 bases lay in between. Germline V CDR1 and CDR2: SGDLS, YYNGEE. The CDR3 is 12 residues long. The CDR3 bases are TGTGCCAGCAGCGCCGTAAGGTATGGCTACACCTTC. Its protein is CASSAVRYGYTF.

The V and J genes are TRBV14 and TRBJ1-4, with 7 bases that match TRBD1. The CDR3 is 16 residues long. Germline values: CDR1 SGHDN, CDR2 FVKESK. With V trimmed by 3 bases and J by 7 bases, 11 bases remained unmatched. The CDR3 region is CASSQKTGDWGEKLFF. The CDR3 region has the DNA TGTGCCAGCAGCCAGAAAACAGGGGACTGGGGTGAAAAACTGTTTTTT.

V usage is TRBV7-2 and J usage is TRBJ1-5; D remains unclear. V lost 5 bases and J lost 0, with 11 bases in between. The CDR3 spans 15 residues. CDR1 SGHTA and CDR2 FQGNSA come from the germline V gene. The CDR3 DNA sequence: TGTGCCAGCAGCCTAGGAGTATATAGCAATCAGCCCCAGCATTTT. Translation gives CASSLGVYSNQPQHF. The variable domain in full, completed from reference TRBV7-2 and TRBJ1-5, reads GAGVSQSPSNKVTEKGKDVELRCDPISGHTALYWYRQSLGQGLEFLIYFQGNSAPDKSGLPSDRFSAERTGGSVSTLTIQRTQQEDSAVYLCASSLGVYSNQPQHFGDGTRLSIL.

This chain joins TRBV18 and TRBJ2-7, with a weak D call TRBD1 (5 bases). Trimming cost V 6 bases and J 3 bases, with 9 bases left between them. Per the germline V gene, CDR1 is KGHSH and CDR2 is LQKENI. The CDR3 loop spans 12 amino acids. This CDR3 reads CASSDGHYEQYV. The CDR3 DNA reads as TGTGCCAGCTCGGATGGACACTACGAGCAGTACGTC.

The chain recombines TRBV10-2 with TRBJ1-2; D is unclear. V dropped 4 bases and J dropped 7 bases, with 10 bases sitting between them. The CDR3 spans 12 residues. Germline V lookup: CDR1 WSHSY, CDR2 SAAADI. In DNA, the CDR3 is TGCGCCAGCAGTGCGGGGAGTACTGGCTACACCTTC. Translation gives CASSAGSTGYTF.

The chain couples TRBV5-1 to TRBJ1-1, with 7 bases fitting TRBD1. The CDR3 runs to 15 residues. Germline V gene sequence: CDR1 SGHRS, CDR2 YFSETQ. V was pared by 4 bases and J by 4 bases, with 10 bases of the junction left unmatched. The DNA for the CDR3 is TGCGCCAGCAGCGTATCTAAACAGGGGCCCACTGAAGCTTTCTTT. Translation gives CASSVSKQGPTEAFF. Full variable domain (missing parts from reference TRBV5-1 and TRBJ1-1): KAGVTQTPRYLIKTRGQQVTLSCSPISGHRSVSWYQQTPGQGLQFLFEYFSETQRNKGNFPGRFSGRQFSNSRSEMNVSTLELGDSALYLCASSVSKQGPTEAFFGQGTRLTVV.

This chain links TRBV30 with TRBJ1-1; no firm D call. V was pared by 4 bases and J by 0 bases, with 6 bases between. CDR1 GTSNPN and CDR2 SVGIG come from the germline V gene (reference sequence). The CDR3 loop spans 12 amino acids. CDR3 sequence: CAWILMNTEAFF. CDR3 DNA: TGTGCCTGGATATTAATGAACACTGAAGCTTTCTTT.

The chain carries TRBV11-2 and TRBJ1-2; perhaps TRBD1 as D (6 bases). V lost 5 bases and J 4 bases, leaving 17 bases between the germline ends. Germline loops: CDR1 SGHAT, CDR2 FQNNGV. CDR3 length: 15 residues. The CDR3 here is CASSPNFQGIYGYTF. For the CDR3, the DNA is TGTGCCAGCAGCCCCAACTTTCAGGGGATCTATGGCTACACCTTC.

This clone was counted a few times. The chain uses TRBV2 and TRBJ2-1; 8 bases align to TRBD1. V lost 3 bases, J lost 8 bases, and 9 bases stayed unmatched. The CDR3 is 15 amino acids. CDR1 SNHLY and CDR2 FYNNEI come from the germline V gene. The CDR3 DNA sequence: TGTGCCAGCAGTGACAGGGGGCTCCCTGGCGATGAGCAGTTCTTC. It specifies CASSDRGLPGDEQFF.

This clone was counted once. The rearrangement joins TRBV6-2 or TRBV6-3 to TRBJ2-2; 7 bases map to TRBD1. The V gene end was trimmed by 4 bases and the J gene end by 4 bases; junction bases not matched to a gene: 3. The CDR3 sequence is 14 residues long. Germline CDR1 is MNHEY and CDR2 is SVGEGT. CDR3 amino acids: CASSWGQPTGELFF. CDR3 sequence (DNA): TGTGCCAGCAGTTGGGGACAGCCCACCGGGGAGCTGTTTTTT.

CDR3 in amino acids: CASSIVNNQPQHF. The CDR3 nucleotides are TGTGCCAGCAGTATCGTGAACAATCAGCCCCAGCATTTT. The chain is built from TRBV6-5 and TRBJ1-5; D not resolved. With 5 bases removed from V and 3 bases from J, the gap between germline ends came to 8 bases. The germline CDR1 and CDR2 sequences are MNHEY and SVGAGI. This CDR3 spans 13 amino acids.

This clone was detected a few times. The gene calls are TRBV6-2 or TRBV6-3 and TRBJ1-1; D is unresolved. The CDR3 length is 13 residues. Per the germline V gene, CDR1 is MNHEY and CDR2 is SVGEGT. V was cut by 4 bases and J by 10 bases, with 16 bases left in between. The CDR3 DNA follows: TGTGCCAGCAGTTGGAGCTCCACCAGAGGAGCTTTCTTT. Translated, it gives CASSWSSTRGAFF.

This chain joins TRBV29-1 and TRBJ2-1; 9 nucleotides agree with TRBD1. Trimming took 5 bases from V and 0 from J; bases not matched to a gene: 2. Germline lookup yields CDR1 SQVTM and CDR2 ANQGSEA. This CDR3 has 14 amino acids. The CDR3 DNA reads TGCAGCGTTCAGGGACAGGGCTCCTACAATGAGCAGTTCTTC. Its translation is CSVQGQGSYNEQFF.

On this clone: A read error may account for a junction end that differs from germline. The rearrangement uses TRBV5-6 and TRBJ2-5; TRBD1 aligns across 8 bases. The CDR3 is 12 amino acids. Germline-derived CDR1 and CDR2 are SGHDT and YYEEEE. The CDR3 DNA is TGTGCCAGCAGCTCAACGACAGGGGAGATGGACTTC. Protein product: CASSSTTGEMDF.

There are a few counts of this clone. The chain joins TRBV6-1 to TRBJ1-1, with D perhaps matching TRBD1 (6 bases). CDR3 length: 15 amino acids. Looked up from germline, CDR1 is MNHNS and CDR2 is SASEGT. V lost 3 bases to trimming and J lost 0 bases, with 11 bases between them. The CDR3 reads CASSDDRRMNTEAFF. The CDR3 DNA sequence: TGTGCCAGCAGTGACGACAGGAGAATGAACACTGAAGCTTTCTTT.

Note on this clone: This sample also contains other DNA sequences that code for the same CDR3. The CDR3 protein is CASSPTANYGYTF. The CDR3, as DNA: TGTGCCAGCTCGCCGACAGCTAACTATGGCTACACCTTC. V gene TRBV18 combines with J gene TRBJ1-2, with D possibly matching TRBD1 (5 bases). CDR1 KGHSH and CDR2 LQKENI come from the germline V gene. CDR3 length: 13 residues. Trimming removed 6 bases from V and 0 bases from J, with 8 bases in between.

The chain combines TRBV28 with TRBJ1-2; D is unresolved. CDR1 and CDR2 (germline): MDHEN, SYDVKM. The CDR3 is 13 residues long. Trimming cost V 6 bases and J 2 bases, with 10 bases left between them. As DNA, the CDR3 is TGTGCCAGCAGGGAAAGTGACAACTATGGCTACACCTTC. Translated, it gives CASRESDNYGYTF.

J is TRBJ1-6 and V is TRBV4-3; D is unclear. Per germline, CDR1 LGHNA and CDR2 YSLEER. V dropped 0 bases and J dropped 10 bases, with 7 bases sitting between them. There are 13 residues in the CDR3. The DNA of the CDR3 is TGCGCCAGCAGCCAAGATATGCGCTCACCCCTCCACTTT. Protein product: CASSQDMRSPLHF.

The chain carries TRBV9 and TRBJ1-1; TRBD1 matches at 8 bases. After removal of 3 bases from V and 6 bases from J, the junction contained 16 bases not matched to a gene. The CDR3 runs to 17 residues. Germline V gene data show CDR1 as SGDLS and CDR2 as YYNGEE. CDR3 amino acids: CASSATGTGVRGAEAFF. CDR3 nucleotide sequence: TGTGCCAGCAGCGCCACCGGGACAGGAGTAAGAGGGGCTGAAGCTTTCTTT. The full variable domain, its missing parts supplied by reference TRBV9 and TRBJ1-1, is DSGVTQTPKHLITATGQRVTLRCSPRSGDLSVYWYQQSLDQGLQFLIQYYNGEERAKGNILERFSAQQFPDLHSELNLSSLELGDSALYFCASSATGTGVRGAEAFFGQGTRLTVV.

This chain joins TRBV11-2 and TRBJ2-5; TRBD2 might be the D (5 bases). The CDR3 is 13 amino acids. The ends were cut back, 8 bases at V and 1 base at J, with 11 bases in the middle. The germline V gene has CDR1 SGHAT and CDR2 FQNNGV. The CDR3 DNA reads TGTGCCAGCGAACGGGGTCCCCAAGAGACCCAGTACTTC. Amino acids: CASERGPQETQYF.

This chain uses TRBV5-1 with TRBJ2-1; D not certain. V lost 0 bases, J lost 7 bases, and 8 bases lay in between. The CDR3 runs to 13 residues. CDR1 and CDR2 from the germline V gene are SGHRS and YFSETQ. CDR3 nucleotide sequence: TGCGCCAGCAGCTTGGTGGTTTTTAATGAGCAGTTCTTC. It encodes CASSLVVFNEQFF.

This chain joins TRBV20-1 and TRBJ1-4; 7 nucleotides align to TRBD1. This CDR3 spans 15 amino acids. CDR1 is DFQATT, CDR2 SNEGSKA, per germline (reference sequence). Trimming cost V 3 bases and J 6 bases; bases outside gene matches: 10. The CDR3 DNA reads TGCAGTGCTAGTGCCGCGACAGGGCCAGATGAAAAACTGTTTTTT. Translated, it gives CSASAATGPDEKLFF.